The 26 T cell receptor beta chains below come from one sample, sequenced in a study of blood T cell repertoires in COVID-19. Profiled with immunoSEQ multiplex PCR; TCRdb holds only in-frame clones, not every one. The data hold fewer than 250,000 clones, with approximately 84% observed a single time. The sample comprised PBMCs or T cells enriched from blood (not recorded which). All receptors derive from a woman aged 25 to 39 who had recovered from COVID-19.

V and J are TRBV4-1 and TRBJ1-2, with a weak D call TRBD1 (5 bases). V shed 1 base and J shed 4 bases, with 10 bases lying between them. The CDR3 sequence is 14 residues long. In germline, CDR1 is MGHRA, CDR2 YSYEKL. The CDR3 nucleotides are TGCGCCAGCAGCCAAGTGGGGGGTCCCTATGGCTACACCTTC. It encodes CASSQVGGPYGYTF.

The DNA for the CDR3 is TGTGCCAGCAGCCATACTAGCGGGGCCCTTCAGTATTTT. Translating it yields CASSHTSGALQYF. J is TRBJ2-3 and V is TRBV5-8; 10 nucleotides match TRBD2. Trimming took 4 bases from V and 12 from J; bases not matched to a gene: 8. Germline loops: CDR1 SGHTS, CDR2 YDEGEE. This CDR3 region has 13 residues.

The V and J genes are TRBV4-2 and TRBJ2-3; TRBD2 agrees at 8 bases. V gave up 1 base and J gave up 1 base; unmatched junction bases: 4. CDR3 length: 16 residues. Germline V CDR1 and CDR2: LGHNA, YNFKEQ. The CDR3 is CASSQGPAGGTDTQYF. The CDR3 coding sequence is TGTGCCAGCAGCCAAGGTCCAGCGGGGGGCACAGATACGCAGTATTTT.

The chain is built from TRBV7-2 and TRBJ2-1; maybe TRBD1 (6 bases). Trimming shortened V by 2 bases and J by 6 bases, and 11 bases separated the two germline ends. CDR3 length: 14 amino acids. Germline-derived CDR1 and CDR2 are SGHTA and FQGNSA. The CDR3 coding sequence is TGTGCCAGCAGCTTATGGGGGCAAAGCAATGAGCAGTTCTTC. Translating it yields CASSLWGQSNEQFF.

This rearrangement joins TRBV28 to TRBJ1-1, with D possibly being TRBD1 (6 bases). This CDR3 contains 15 residues. The V and J ends lost 6 bases and 5 bases respectively, with 19 bases between them. CDR1 is MDHEN and CDR2 is SYDVKM in the germline V gene. The CDR3 spells CASSPQGQGRTEAFF. CDR3 DNA: TGTGCCAGCAGCCCCCAGGGGCAGGGGAGAACTGAAGCTTTCTTT.

This rearrangement joins TRBV7-3 to TRBJ1-6; 10 positions match TRBD1. CDR1 and CDR2 from the germline V gene are SGHTA and FQGTGA. The CDR3 totals 15 residues. V was clipped by 6 bases and J by 13 bases; unmatched bases: 12. CDR3 in amino acids: CASRKDRGVFYPLHF. DNA for the CDR3: TGTGCCAGCAGAAAGGACAGGGGGGTGTTCTACCCCCTCCACTTT.

The CDR3 spells CASSYRDIYGYTF. CDR3 bases: TGTGCCAGTAGCTACCGGGACATCTATGGCTACACCTTC. The genes are TRBV19 and TRBJ1-2, with a weak D call TRBD1 (6 bases). The germline V gene has CDR1 LNHDA and CDR2 SQIVND (reference sequence). V was clipped by 6 bases and J by 4 bases, with 12 bases between them. The CDR3 covers 13 residues.

This chain connects TRBV5-1 to TRBJ2-5, with 8 bases lining up with TRBD2. The CDR3 has 16 residues. The germline V gene has CDR1 SGHRS and CDR2 YFSETQ. V was clipped by 3 bases and J by 1 base; unmatched bases: 8. The CDR3 DNA reads TGCGCCAGCAGCTCCCGCGGGCGGGGGGTCCAAGAGACCCAGTACTTC. Amino acids: CASSSRGRGVQETQYF. Complete variable domain (other parts from reference TRBV5-1 and TRBJ2-5): KAGVTQTPRYLIKTRGQQVTLSCSPISGHRSVSWYQQTPGQGLQFLFEYFSETQRNKGNFPGRFSGRQFSNSRSEMNVSTLELGDSALYLCASSSRGRGVQETQYFGPGTRLLVL.

V and J are TRBV5-8 and TRBJ2-2; D unresolved. The V end was cut by 4 bases, the J end by 4 bases, with 14 bases between. CDR1 is SGHTS, CDR2 YDEGEE, per germline. The CDR3 spans 15 residues. The CDR3 loop is CASSRSQVFTGELFF. The CDR3 nucleotides are TGTGCCAGCAGCCGAAGTCAGGTTTTCACCGGGGAGCTGTTTTTT.

V gene TRBV29-1 combines with J gene TRBJ2-2; TRBD2 agrees at 10 bases. The CDR3 loop spans 16 amino acids. Germline CDR1 is SQVTM and CDR2 is ANQGSEA. V lost 1 base and J lost 7; bases outside the gene matches: 9. CDR3 residues: CSVEVALAGVDGELFF. The CDR3, as DNA: TGCAGCGTTGAAGTAGCTCTAGCGGGAGTCGACGGGGAGCTGTTTTTT.

By share of the sample, this clone is medium-sized. The J gene is TRBJ1-3, the V gene TRBV2, with TRBD1 matching over 9 bases. With 8 bases clipped from V and 6 bases from J, the junction kept 2 bases outside the gene matches. Germline V gene sequence: CDR1 SNHLY, CDR2 FYNNEI. The CDR3 contains 12 residues. CDR3 residues: CASGDRENTIYF. CDR3 bases: TGTGCCAGCGGGGACAGGGAAAACACCATATATTTT.

V gene TRBV9 combines with J gene TRBJ2-1, with D perhaps TRBD2 (6 bases). CDR1 is SGDLS and CDR2 is YYNGEE in the germline V gene. V was trimmed by 0 bases and J by 7 bases, leaving 14 bases between them. This CDR3 contains 15 residues. The CDR3 loop is CASSVVGGVGNEQFF. In DNA, the CDR3 is TGTGCCAGCAGCGTAGTGGGGGGAGTAGGGAATGAGCAGTTCTTC.

The genes are TRBV7-3 and TRBJ2-1; tentatively, D is TRBD2 (6 bases). Germline lookup yields CDR1 SGHTA and CDR2 FQGTGA. The CDR3 spans 15 residues. V was shortened by 5 bases and J by 3 bases, with 14 bases between the two germline ends. The chain's CDR3 is CASSPNRGNYNEQFF. The CDR3 nucleotides are TGTGCCAGCAGCCCGAACCGGGGGAACTACAATGAGCAGTTCTTC.

The CDR3 DNA is TGCGCCAGCAGCTTATTCCGGGGGGAAACCGGGGAGCTGTTTTTT. It is translated as CASSLFRGETGELFF. V and J are TRBV5-1 and TRBJ2-2; 7 bases fit TRBD2. J gave up 5 bases and V 2 bases, and 6 bases lay outside the gene matches. Germline-derived CDR1 and CDR2 are SGHRS and YFSETQ. The CDR3 is made up of 15 amino acids.

The chain joins TRBV10-3 to TRBJ1-5; TRBD1 might be the D (5 bases). Looked up from germline, CDR1 is ENHRY and CDR2 is SYGVKD. The length of the CDR3 is 15 residues. Trimming removed 5 bases from V and 4 bases from J, with 15 bases in between. The CDR3 DNA reads TGTGCCATCAGTCCAGGGTTGGAGGGTAATCAGCCCCAGCATTTT. It encodes CAISPGLEGNQPQHF.

V is TRBV4-1 and J is TRBJ2-3, with 10 positions matching TRBD1. V gave up 0 bases and J gave up 2 bases; unmatched junction bases: 5. The CDR3 covers 17 residues. Germline V lookup: CDR1 MGHRA, CDR2 YSYEKL. Written as DNA, the CDR3 is TGCGCCAGCAGCCAAGACGGGACAGGGGCCCCCACAGATACGCAGTATTTT. It encodes CASSQDGTGAPTDTQYF.

The chain is built from TRBV7-2 and TRBJ1-5; D uncertain. Per germline, CDR1 SGHTA and CDR2 FQGNSA. The CDR3 consists of 16 residues. Deletions cut 2 bases from V and 0 bases from J, with 11 bases between. The CDR3 is CASSLYRAGSNQPQHF. CDR3 in DNA: TGTGCCAGCAGCTTATACAGAGCGGGTAGCAATCAGCCCCAGCATTTT. Variable domain in full (rest from reference TRBV7-2 and TRBJ1-5): GAGVSQSPSNKVTEKGKDVELRCDPISGHTALYWYRQSLGQGLEFLIYFQGNSAPDKSGLPSDRFSAERTGGSVSTLTIQRTQQEDSAVYLCASSLYRAGSNQPQHFGDGTRLSIL.

The rearrangement joins TRBV12-5 to TRBJ1-2; TRBD1 matches 7 bases. This CDR3 spans 16 amino acids. V shed 2 bases and J 2 bases; nucleotides not matched to a gene: 8. CDR1 and CDR2 (germline): LGHNT, FRNRAP. In DNA, the CDR3 is TGTGCTAGTGGTTTGCAGGGACAGTCCAAAAACTATGGCTACACCTTC. It yields the protein CASGLQGQSKNYGYTF.

The chain has TRBV4-1 and TRBJ2-6; perhaps TRBD1 as D (5 bases). Germline CDR1 reads MGHRA; CDR2 reads YSYEKL. The CDR3 runs 18 residues. The V gene lost 1 base and the J gene lost 0 bases, with 13 bases spanning the gap. CDR3 region: CASSQVGRAHSGANVLTF. DNA of the CDR3: TGCGCCAGCAGCCAAGTAGGCAGGGCCCACTCTGGGGCCAACGTCCTGACTTTC.

This chain joins TRBV19 and TRBJ1-6, with D perhaps TRBD1 (5 bases). Trimming pared 3 bases from V and 10 bases from J, leaving 10 bases between. This CDR3 has 13 amino acids. Germline V gene sequence: CDR1 LNHDA, CDR2 SQIVND (reference sequence). The CDR3 DNA is TGTGCCAGTAGTATCGTACAGGACTCACCCCTCCACTTT. Its protein is CASSIVQDSPLHF.

This clone is a singleton in its sample. The V and J genes are TRBV29-1 and TRBJ2-1; 8 positions match TRBD1. J gave up 6 bases and V 5 bases, and 6 bases lay outside the gene matches. CDR1 SQVTM and CDR2 ANQGSEA come from the germline V gene. This CDR3 contains 13 residues. CDR3 DNA: TGCAGCGTTTCGGACAGGGTGGTCAATGAGCAGTTCTTC. Protein: CSVSDRVVNEQFF.

As to this clone: The same CDR3 is also encoded by other DNA sequences in this sample. The chain has TRBV9 and TRBJ2-1; D unclear. Per the germline V gene, CDR1 is SGDLS and CDR2 is YYNGEE. This CDR3 is built from 12 residues. The V end lost 1 base, the J end lost 4 bases, and 3 bases lay between the germline ends. Here the CDR3 DNA reads TGTGCCAGCAGCGTACAGTACAATGAGCAGTTCTTC. Translation: CASSVQYNEQFF.

The chain employs TRBV13 and TRBJ2-2; D is ambiguous. The CDR3 loop spans 13 amino acids. V lost 1 base, J lost 6 bases, and 6 bases lay in between. Germline-derived CDR1 and CDR2 are PRHDT and FYEKMQ (reference sequence). CDR3 region: CASSLEIAGELFF. CDR3 in DNA: TGTGCCAGCAGCTTAGAAATCGCCGGGGAGCTGTTTTTT.

The V and J genes are TRBV5-6 and TRBJ1-6; D is possibly TRBD1 (6 bases). CDR3 length: 16 residues. V was pared by 2 bases and J by 9 bases, with 18 bases between. Germline CDR1 and CDR2: SGHDT and YYEEEE. The CDR3 DNA sequence: TGTGCCAGCAGCTTTTCACCAGGGGTCGGTGTTTCACCCCTCCACTTT. This gives the protein CASSFSPGVGVSPLHF.

V usage is TRBV25-1 and J usage is TRBJ2-7; 7 positions match TRBD1. The CDR3 has 13 residues. Trimming cost V 1 base and J 5 bases; bases outside gene matches: 2. The germline V gene has CDR1 MGHDK and CDR2 SYGVNS. Here the CDR3 reads CASSESDRDEQYF. The CDR3 nucleotides are TGTGCCAGCAGTGAATCCGACAGGGACGAGCAGTACTTC.

This clone was counted a single time. The chain is built from TRBV5-1 and TRBJ1-2, with 9 positions matching TRBD1. V shed 3 bases, J shed 8 bases, and the junction held 2 bases outside the gene matches. CDR3 size: 12 residues. CDR1 is SGHRS and CDR2 is YFSETQ in the germline V gene. DNA of the CDR3: TGCGCCAGCAGCTCTACAGGGGGCGGCTACACCTTC. It translates to CASSSTGGGYTF.